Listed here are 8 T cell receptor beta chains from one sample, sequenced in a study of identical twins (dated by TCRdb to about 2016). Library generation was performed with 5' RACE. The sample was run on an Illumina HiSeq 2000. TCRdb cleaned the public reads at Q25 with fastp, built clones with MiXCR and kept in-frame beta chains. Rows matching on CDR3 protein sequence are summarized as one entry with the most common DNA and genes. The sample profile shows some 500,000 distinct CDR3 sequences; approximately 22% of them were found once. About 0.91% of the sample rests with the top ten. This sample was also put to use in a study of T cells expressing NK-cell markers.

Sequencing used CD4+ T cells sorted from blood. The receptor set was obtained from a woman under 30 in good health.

The CDR3: CASSLEGQRNSPLHF. CDR3 nucleotide sequence: TGCGCCAGCAGCTTGGAGGGACAAAGAAATTCACCCCTCCACTTT. V gene TRBV5-1 combines with J gene TRBJ1-6, with D tentatively TRBD1 (6 bases). The V end lost 0 bases, the J end lost 7 bases, and 11 bases lay between the germline ends. The CDR3 contains 15 residues. The germline V gene has CDR1 SGHRS and CDR2 YFSETQ. Using reference TRBV5-1 and TRBJ1-6 for the parts outside the CDR3, the full variable domain is KAGVTQTPRYLIKTRGQQVTLSCSPISGHRSVSWYQQTPGQGLQFLFEYFSETQRNKGNFPGRFSGRQFSNSRSEMNVSTLELGDSALYLCASSLEGQRNSPLHFGNGTRLTVT.

CDR3 nucleotide sequence: TGTGCCAGCAGCTTTCCGAAGGACAGGGGGCTGGAGCGGGGGTACAATGAGCAGTTCTTC. Its protein product is CASSFPKDRGLERGYNEQFF. V and J are TRBV11-2 and TRBJ2-1; 11 nucleotides line up with TRBD1. V lost 3 bases to trimming and J lost 4 bases; unmatched junction nucleotides: 17. Per germline, CDR1 SGHAT and CDR2 FQNNGV. The CDR3 is made up of 20 amino acids. Supplemented by reference TRBV11-2 and TRBJ2-1, the full variable domain reads EAGVAQSPRYKIIEKRQSVAFWCNPISGHATLYWYQQILGQGPKLLIQFQNNGVVDDSQLPKDRFSAERLKGVDSTLKIQPAKLEDSAVYLCASSFPKDRGLERGYNEQFFGPGTRLTVL.

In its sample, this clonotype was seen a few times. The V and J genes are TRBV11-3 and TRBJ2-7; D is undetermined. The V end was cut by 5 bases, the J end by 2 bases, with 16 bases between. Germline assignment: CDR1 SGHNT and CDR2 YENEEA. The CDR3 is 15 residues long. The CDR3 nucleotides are TGTGCCAGCAGCCCAGCCCCGACGGCTACCTACGAGCAGTACTTC. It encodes CASSPAPTATYEQYF.

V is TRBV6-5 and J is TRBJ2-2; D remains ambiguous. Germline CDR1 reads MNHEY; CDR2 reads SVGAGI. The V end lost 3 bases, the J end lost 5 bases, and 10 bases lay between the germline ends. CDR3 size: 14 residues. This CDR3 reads CASSYHSSTGELFF. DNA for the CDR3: TGTGCCAGCAGTTATCACTCGTCTACCGGGGAGCTGTTTTTT.

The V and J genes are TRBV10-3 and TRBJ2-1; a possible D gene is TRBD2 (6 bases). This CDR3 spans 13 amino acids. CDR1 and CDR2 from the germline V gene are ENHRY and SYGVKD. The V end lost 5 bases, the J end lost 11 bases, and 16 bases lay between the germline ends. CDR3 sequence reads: CAISLREAEQQFF. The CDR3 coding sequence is TGTGCCATCAGTCTCAGGGAGGCGGAACAGCAGTTCTTC.

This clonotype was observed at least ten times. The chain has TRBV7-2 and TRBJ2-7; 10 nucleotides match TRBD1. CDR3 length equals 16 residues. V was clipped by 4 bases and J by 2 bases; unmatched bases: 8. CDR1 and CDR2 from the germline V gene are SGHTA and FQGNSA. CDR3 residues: CASSSPRDRGPYEQYF. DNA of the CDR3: TGTGCCAGCAGCTCGCCCCGGGACAGGGGACCCTACGAGCAGTACTTC.

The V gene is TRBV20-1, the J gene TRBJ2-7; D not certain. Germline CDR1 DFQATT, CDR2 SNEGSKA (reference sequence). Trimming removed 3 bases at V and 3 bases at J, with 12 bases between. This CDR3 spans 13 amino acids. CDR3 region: CSASKGIFYEQYF. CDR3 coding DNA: TGCAGTGCTAGCAAAGGGATATTCTACGAGCAGTACTTC.

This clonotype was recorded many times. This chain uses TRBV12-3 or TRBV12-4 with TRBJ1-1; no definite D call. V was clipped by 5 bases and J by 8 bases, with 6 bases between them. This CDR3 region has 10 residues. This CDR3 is CASSLIEAFF. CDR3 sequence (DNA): TGTGCCAGCAGTCTCATCGAAGCTTTCTTT.